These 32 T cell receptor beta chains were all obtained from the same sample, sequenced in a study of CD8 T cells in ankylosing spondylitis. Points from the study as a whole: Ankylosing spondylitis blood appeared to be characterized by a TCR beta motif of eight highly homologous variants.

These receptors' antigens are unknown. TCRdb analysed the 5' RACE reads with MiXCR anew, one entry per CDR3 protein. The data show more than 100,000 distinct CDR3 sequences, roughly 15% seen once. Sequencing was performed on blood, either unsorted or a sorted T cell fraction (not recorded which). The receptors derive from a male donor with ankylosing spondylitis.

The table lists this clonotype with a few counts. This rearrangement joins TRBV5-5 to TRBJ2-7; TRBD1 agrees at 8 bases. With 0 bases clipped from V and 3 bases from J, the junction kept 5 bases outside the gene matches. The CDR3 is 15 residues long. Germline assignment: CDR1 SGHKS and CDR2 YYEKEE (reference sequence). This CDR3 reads CASSLEGQVNYEQYF. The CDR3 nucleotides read TGTGCCAGCAGCTTGGAGGGACAGGTTAACTACGAGCAGTACTTC.

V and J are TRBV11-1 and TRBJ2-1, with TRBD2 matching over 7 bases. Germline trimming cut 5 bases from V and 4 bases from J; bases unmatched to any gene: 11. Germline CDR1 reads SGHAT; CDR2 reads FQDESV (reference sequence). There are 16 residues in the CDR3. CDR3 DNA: TGTGCCAGCAGCCCCCCGGGCCTAGCGGCTTACAATGAGCAGTTCTTC. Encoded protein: CASSPPGLAAYNEQFF.

The CDR3 sequence is CASSLVSELREQYF. DNA for the CDR3: TGTGCCAGCAGCTTAGTCAGTGAACTCCGGGAGCAGTACTTC. The chain carries TRBV7-9 and TRBJ2-7, with no clear D. The CDR3 is made up of 14 amino acids. V was clipped by 1 base and J by 7 bases, with 14 bases between them. Germline V CDR1 and CDR2: SEHNR, FQNEAQ (reference sequence).

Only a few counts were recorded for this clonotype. The CDR3 DNA reads TGTGCCAGCAGCTCCGTGGGCGGCTACGAGCAGTACTTC. Translation gives CASSSVGGYEQYF. The rearrangement uses TRBV7-9 and TRBJ2-7, with D unresolved. Germline V lookup: CDR1 SEHNR, CDR2 FQNEAQ (reference sequence). Trimming left V 4 bases short and J 3 bases short, with 10 bases between. The CDR3 has 13 residues.

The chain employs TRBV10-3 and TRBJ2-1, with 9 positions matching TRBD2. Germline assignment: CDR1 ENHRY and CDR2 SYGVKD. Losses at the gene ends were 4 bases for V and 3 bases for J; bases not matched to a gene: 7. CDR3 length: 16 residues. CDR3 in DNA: TGTGCCATCAGTGGCCCTAGCGGGACCGTCTACAATGAGCAGTTCTTC. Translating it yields CAISGPSGTVYNEQFF.

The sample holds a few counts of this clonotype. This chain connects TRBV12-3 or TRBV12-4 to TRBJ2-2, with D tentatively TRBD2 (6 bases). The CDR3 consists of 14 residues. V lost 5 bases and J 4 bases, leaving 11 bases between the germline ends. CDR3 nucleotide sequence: TGTGCCAGCAGTGGGGGACTCCTCACCGGGGAGCTGTTTTTT. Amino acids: CASSGGLLTGELFF.

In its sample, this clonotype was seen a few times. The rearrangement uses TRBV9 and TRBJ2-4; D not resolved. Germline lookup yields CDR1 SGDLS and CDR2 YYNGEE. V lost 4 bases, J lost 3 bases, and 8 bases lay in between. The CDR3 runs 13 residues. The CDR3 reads CASSPIDKNIQYF. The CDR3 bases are TGTGCCAGCAGCCCGATAGACAAAAACATTCAGTACTTC.

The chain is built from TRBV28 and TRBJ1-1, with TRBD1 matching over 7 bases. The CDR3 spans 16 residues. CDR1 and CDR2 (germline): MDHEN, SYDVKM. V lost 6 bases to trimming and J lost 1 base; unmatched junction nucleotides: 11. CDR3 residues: CASSLPTDRANTEAFF. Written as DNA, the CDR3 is TGTGCCAGCAGCTTACCCACTGACAGGGCGAACACTGAAGCTTTCTTT.

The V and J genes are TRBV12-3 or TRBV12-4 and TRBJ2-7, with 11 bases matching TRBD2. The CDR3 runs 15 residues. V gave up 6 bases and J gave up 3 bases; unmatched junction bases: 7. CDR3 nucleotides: TGTGCCAGCAGCTTGGGGCTAGCGGGAGGCTACGAGCAGTACTTC. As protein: CASSLGLAGGYEQYF.

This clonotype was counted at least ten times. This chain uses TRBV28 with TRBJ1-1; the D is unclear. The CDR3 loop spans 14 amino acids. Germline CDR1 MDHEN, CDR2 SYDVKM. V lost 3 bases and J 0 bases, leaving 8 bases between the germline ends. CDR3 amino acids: CASSFNAMNTEAFF. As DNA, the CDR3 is TGTGCCAGCAGTTTCAACGCCATGAACACTGAAGCTTTCTTT.

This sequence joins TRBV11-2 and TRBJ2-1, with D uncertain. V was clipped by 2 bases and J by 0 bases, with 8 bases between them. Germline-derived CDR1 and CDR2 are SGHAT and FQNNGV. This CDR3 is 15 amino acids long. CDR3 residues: CASSLKDNSYNEQFF. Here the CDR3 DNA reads TGTGCCAGCAGCTTAAAGGATAACTCCTACAATGAGCAGTTCTTC.

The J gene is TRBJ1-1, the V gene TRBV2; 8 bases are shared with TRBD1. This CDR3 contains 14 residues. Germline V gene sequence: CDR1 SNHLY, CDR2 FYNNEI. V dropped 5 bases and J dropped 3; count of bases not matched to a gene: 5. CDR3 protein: CASSWTGWDTEAFF. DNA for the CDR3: TGTGCCAGCAGTTGGACAGGGTGGGACACTGAAGCTTTCTTT.

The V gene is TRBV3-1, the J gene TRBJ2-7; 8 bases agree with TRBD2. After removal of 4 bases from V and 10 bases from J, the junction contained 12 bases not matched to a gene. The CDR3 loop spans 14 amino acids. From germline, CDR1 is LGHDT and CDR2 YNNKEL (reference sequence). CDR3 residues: CASSPQGLDFQQYF. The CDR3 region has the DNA TGTGCCAGCAGCCCCCAGGGACTAGACTTCCAACAGTACTTC.

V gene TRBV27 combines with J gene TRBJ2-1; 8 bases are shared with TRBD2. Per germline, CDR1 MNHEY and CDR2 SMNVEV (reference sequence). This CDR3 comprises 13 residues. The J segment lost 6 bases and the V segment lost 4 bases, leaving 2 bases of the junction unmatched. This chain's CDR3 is CASSYAGGNEQFF. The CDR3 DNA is TGTGCCAGCAGTTATGCGGGGGGCAATGAGCAGTTCTTC.

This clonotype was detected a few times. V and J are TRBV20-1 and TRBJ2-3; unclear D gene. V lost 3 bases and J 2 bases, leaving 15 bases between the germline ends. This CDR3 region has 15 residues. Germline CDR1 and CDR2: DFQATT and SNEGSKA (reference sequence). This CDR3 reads CSASGDRHDTDTQYF. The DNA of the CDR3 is TGCAGTGCTAGTGGGGATCGGCATGACACAGATACGCAGTATTTT.

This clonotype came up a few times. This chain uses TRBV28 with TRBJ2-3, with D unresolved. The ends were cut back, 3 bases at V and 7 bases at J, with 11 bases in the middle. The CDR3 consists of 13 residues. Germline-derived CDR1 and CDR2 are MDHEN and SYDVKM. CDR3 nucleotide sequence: TGTGCCAGCAGTTTTGGTGGGGTGTATACGCAGTATTTT. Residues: CASSFGGVYTQYF. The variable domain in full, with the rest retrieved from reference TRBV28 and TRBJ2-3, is DVKVTQSSRYLVKRTGEKVFLECVQDMDHENMFWYRQDPGLGLRLIYFSYDVKMKEKGDIPEGYSVSREKKERFSLILESASTNQTSMYLCASSFGGVYTQYFGPGTRLTVL.

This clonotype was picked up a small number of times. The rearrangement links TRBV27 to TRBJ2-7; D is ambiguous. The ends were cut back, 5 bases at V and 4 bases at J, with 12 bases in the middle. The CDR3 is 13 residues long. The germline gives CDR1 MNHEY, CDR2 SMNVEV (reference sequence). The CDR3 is CASSRRAEYEQYF. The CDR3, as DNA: TGTGCCAGCAGTCGAAGGGCGGAATACGAGCAGTACTTC.

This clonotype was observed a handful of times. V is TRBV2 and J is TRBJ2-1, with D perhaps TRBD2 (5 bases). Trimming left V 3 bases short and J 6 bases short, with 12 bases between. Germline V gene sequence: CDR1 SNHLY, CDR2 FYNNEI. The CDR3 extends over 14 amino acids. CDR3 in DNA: TGTGCCAGCAGTGAGGTCGAGGGAACCAATGAGCAGTTCTTC. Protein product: CASSEVEGTNEQFF.

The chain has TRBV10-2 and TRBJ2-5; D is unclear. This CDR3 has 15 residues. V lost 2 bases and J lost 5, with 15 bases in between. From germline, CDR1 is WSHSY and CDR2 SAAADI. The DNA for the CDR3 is TGCGCCAGCAGTGAGCATTGGCTTCGATCGGAGACCCAGTACTTC. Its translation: CASSEHWLRSETQYF.

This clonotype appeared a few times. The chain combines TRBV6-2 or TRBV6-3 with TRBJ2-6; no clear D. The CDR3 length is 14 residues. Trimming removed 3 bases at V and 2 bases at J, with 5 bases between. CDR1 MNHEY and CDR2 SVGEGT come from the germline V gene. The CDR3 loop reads CASSYGTGANVLTF. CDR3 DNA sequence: TGTGCCAGCAGTTATGGAACTGGGGCCAACGTCCTGACTTTC.

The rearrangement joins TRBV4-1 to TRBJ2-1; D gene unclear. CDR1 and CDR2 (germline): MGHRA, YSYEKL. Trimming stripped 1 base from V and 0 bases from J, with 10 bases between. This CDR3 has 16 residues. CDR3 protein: CASSQVHRSSYNEQFF. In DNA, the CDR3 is TGCGCCAGCAGCCAAGTACACCGTAGCTCCTACAATGAGCAGTTCTTC.

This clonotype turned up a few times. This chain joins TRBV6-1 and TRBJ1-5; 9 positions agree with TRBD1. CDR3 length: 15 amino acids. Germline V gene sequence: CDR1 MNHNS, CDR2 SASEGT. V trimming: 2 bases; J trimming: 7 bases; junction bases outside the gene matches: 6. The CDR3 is CASSEKGQGRQPQHF. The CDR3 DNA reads TGTGCCAGCAGTGAAAAGGGACAGGGTAGACAGCCCCAGCATTTT.

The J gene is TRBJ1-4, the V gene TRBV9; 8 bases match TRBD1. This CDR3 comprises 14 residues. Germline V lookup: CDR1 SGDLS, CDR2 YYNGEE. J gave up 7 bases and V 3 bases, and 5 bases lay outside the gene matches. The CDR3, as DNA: TGTGCCAGCAGCGAAACAGGGGGAGCTGAAAAACTGTTTTTT. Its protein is CASSETGGAEKLFF.

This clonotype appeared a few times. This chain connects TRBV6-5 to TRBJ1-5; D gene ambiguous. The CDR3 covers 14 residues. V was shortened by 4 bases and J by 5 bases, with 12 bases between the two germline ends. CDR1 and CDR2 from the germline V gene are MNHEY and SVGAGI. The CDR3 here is CASSLGSGDQPQHF. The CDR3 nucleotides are TGTGCCAGCAGTTTAGGATCTGGGGATCAGCCCCAGCATTTT.

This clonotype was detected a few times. In DNA form, the CDR3 reads TGCAGTGCTAGGGGGGGGGGCCTCTACGAGCAGTACTTC. This codes for CSARGGGLYEQYF. The gene calls are TRBV20-1 and TRBJ2-7; D may be TRBD2 (7 bases). Germline assignment: CDR1 DFQATT and CDR2 SNEGSKA (reference sequence). The CDR3 is made up of 13 amino acids. The V end lost 3 bases, the J end lost 3 bases, and 12 bases lay between the germline ends.

CDR3 sequence: CATSEAGPAYNEQFF. The CDR3 bases are TGTGCCACCAGTGAAGCGGGACCGGCCTACAATGAGCAGTTCTTC. The chain has TRBV24-1 and TRBJ2-1; 7 nucleotides match TRBD2. Germline lookup yields CDR1 KGHDR and CDR2 SFDVKD. After removal of 4 bases from V and 2 bases from J, the junction contained 4 bases not matched to a gene. The CDR3 extends over 15 amino acids.

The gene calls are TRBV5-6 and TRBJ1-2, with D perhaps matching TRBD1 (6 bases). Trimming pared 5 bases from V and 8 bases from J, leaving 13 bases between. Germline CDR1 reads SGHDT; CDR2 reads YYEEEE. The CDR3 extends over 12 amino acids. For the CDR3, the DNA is TGTGCCAGCAGGGTGACAGGTGACGGCTACACCTTC. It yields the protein CASRVTGDGYTF. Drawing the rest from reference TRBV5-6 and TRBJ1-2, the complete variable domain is DAGVTQSPTHLIKTRGQQVTLRCSPKSGHDTVSWYQQALGQGPQFIFQYYEEEERQRGNFPDRFSGHQFPNYSSELNVNALLLGDSALYLCASRVTGDGYTFGSGTRLTVV.

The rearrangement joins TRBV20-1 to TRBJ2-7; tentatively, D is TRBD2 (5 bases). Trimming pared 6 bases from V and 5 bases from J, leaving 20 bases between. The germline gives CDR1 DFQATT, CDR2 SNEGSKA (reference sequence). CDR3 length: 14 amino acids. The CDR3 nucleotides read TGCAGTGCCGAGAGAGAGCGGACTTTTCACGAGCAGTACTTC. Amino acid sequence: CSAERERTFHEQYF.

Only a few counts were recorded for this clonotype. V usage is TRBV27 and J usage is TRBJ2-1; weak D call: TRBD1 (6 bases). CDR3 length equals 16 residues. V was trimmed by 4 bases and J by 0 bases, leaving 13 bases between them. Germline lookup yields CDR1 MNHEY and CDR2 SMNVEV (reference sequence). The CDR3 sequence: CASSWGQPSSYNEQFF. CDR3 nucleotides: TGTGCCAGCAGTTGGGGGCAGCCCTCCTCCTACAATGAGCAGTTCTTC.

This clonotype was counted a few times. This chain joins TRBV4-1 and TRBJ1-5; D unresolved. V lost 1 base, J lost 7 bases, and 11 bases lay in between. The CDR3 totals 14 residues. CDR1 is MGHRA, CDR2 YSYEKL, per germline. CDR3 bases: TGCGCCAGCAGCCAAGTGGGAGGGCTGCAGCCCCAGCATTTT. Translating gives CASSQVGGLQPQHF.

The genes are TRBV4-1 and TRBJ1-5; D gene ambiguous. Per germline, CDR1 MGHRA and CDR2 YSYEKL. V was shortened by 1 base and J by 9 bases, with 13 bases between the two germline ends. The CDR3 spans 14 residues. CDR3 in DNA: TGCGCCAGCAGCCAAGGGCCCCCCGAGGGGCCCCAGCATTTT. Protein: CASSQGPPEGPQHF.

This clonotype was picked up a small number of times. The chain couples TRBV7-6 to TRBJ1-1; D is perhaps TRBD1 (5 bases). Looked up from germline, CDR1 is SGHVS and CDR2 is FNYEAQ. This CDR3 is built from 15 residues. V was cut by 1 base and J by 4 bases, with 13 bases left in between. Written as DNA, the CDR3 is TGTGCCAGCAGCTTAGATATTGGCGGGGCCACTGAAGCTTTCTTT. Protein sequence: CASSLDIGGATEAFF.